The TCR beta chain under discussion was sequenced for a study of cytomegalovirus exposure and HLA in healthy donors. It was with 60 Vbeta and 13 Jbeta primers that the PCR ran. The protocol was immunoSEQ multiplex PCR, while the TCRdb copy is restricted to in-frame clones and leaves out a portion. The sample contains around 170,000 clones, roughly 80% of which appear only once. Per germline, CDR1 SGHRS and CDR2 YFSETQ. V shed 0 bases and J shed 4 bases, with 8 bases lying between them. The CDR3 runs 14 residues. Note on this clone: Other DNA sequences of this sample code for an identical CDR3.

The sequence was obtained from a man in his forties or fifties in good health and CMV-seronegative. The chain is built from TRBV5-1 and TRBJ1-3; D is ambiguous. Specimen: PBMCs. This CDR3 reads CASSLGGAGNTIYF. CDR3 DNA: TGCGCCAGCAGCTTGGGGGGAGCAGGAAACACCATATATTTT.